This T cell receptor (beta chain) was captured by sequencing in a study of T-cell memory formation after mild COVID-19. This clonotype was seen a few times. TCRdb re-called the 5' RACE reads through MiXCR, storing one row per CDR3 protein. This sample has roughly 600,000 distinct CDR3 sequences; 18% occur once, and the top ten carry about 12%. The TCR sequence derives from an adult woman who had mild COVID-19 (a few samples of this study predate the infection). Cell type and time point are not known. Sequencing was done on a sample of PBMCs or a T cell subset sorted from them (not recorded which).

CDR3 in DNA: TGTGCCAGCACCCCAATACCGGGACAGATGAACACTGAAGCTTTCTTT. This sequence encodes CASTPIPGQMNTEAFF. This rearrangement joins TRBV7-8 to TRBJ1-1, with TRBD1 matching over 7 bases. Germline assignment: CDR1 SGHVS and CDR2 FQNEAQ. V shed 7 bases, J shed 0 bases, and the junction held 11 bases outside the gene matches. CDR3 size: 16 residues.